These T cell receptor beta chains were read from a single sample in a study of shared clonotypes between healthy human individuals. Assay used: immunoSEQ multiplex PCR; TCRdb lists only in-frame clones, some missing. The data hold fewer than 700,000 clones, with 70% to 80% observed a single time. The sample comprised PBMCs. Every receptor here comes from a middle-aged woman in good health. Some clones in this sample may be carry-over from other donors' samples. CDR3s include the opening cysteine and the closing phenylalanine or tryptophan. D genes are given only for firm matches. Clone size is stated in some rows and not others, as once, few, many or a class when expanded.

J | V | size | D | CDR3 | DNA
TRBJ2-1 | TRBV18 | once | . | CASSPGTRGPYNEQFF | TGTGCCAGCTCACCAGGTACCAGGGGCCCCTACAATGAGCAGTTCTTC
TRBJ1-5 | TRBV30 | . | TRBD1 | CAWSGTGGANQPQHF | TGTGCCTGGAGTGGGACAGGGGGCGCGAATCAGCCCCAGCATTTT
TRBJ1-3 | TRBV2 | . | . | CASSDEDSSTGNTIYF | TGTGCCAGCAGTGACGAGGACTCATCGACTGGAAACACCATATATTTT
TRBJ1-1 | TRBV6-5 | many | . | CASSYGSISTEAFF | TGTGCCAGCAGTTACGGTTCCATTAGCACTGAAGCTTTCTTT
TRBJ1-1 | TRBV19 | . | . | CASSGTMNTEAFF | TGTGCCAGTAGTGGGACAATGAACACTGAAGCTTTCTTT
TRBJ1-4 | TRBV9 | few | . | CASSVGTSNEKLFF | TGTGCCAGCAGCGTCGGAACAAGTAATGAAAAACTGTTTTTT
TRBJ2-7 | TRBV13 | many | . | CASSLTGSTGEQYF | TGTGCCAGCAGCTTAACCGGGTCTACGGGCGAGCAGTACTTC
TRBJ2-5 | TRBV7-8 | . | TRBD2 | CASSYDGRVETQYF | TGTGCCAGCAGCTACGACGGGAGGGTTGAGACCCAGTACTTC
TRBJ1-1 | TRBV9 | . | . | CASSASGGTNTEAFF | TGTGCCAGCAGCGCCTCGGGGGGGACGAACACTGAAGCTTTCTTT
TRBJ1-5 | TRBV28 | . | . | CASSYPGLNQPQHF | TGTGCCAGCAGCTACCCGGGACTCAATCAGCCCCAGCATTTT
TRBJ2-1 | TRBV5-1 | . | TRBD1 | CASRIRPGQGAGNEQFF | TGCGCCAGCAGAATACGCCCGGGACAGGGGGCAGGCAATGAGCAGTTCTTC
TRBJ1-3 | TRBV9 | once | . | CASSVMESSGNTIYF | TGTGCCAGCAGCGTAATGGAGAGCTCTGGAAACACCATATATTTT
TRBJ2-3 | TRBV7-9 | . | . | CASSLERQRTDTQYF | TGTGCCAGCAGCCTGGAAAGACAGCGCACAGATACGCAGTATTTT